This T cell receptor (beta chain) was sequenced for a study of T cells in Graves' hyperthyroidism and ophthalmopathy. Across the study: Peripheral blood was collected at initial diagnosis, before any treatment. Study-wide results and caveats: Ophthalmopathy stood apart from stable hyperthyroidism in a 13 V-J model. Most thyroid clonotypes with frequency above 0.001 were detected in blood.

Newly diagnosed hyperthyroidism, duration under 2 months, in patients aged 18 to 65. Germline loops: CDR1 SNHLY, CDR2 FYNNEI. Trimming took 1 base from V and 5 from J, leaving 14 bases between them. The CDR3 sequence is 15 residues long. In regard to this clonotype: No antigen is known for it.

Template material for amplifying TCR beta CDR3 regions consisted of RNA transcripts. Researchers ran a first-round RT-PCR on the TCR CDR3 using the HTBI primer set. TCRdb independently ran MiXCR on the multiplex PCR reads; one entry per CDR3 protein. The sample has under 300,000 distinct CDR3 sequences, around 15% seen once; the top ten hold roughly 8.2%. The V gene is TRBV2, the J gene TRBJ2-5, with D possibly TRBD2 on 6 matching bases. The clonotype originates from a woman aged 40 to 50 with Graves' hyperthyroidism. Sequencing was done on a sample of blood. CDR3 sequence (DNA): TGTGCCAGCAGTGAAGGTAGCGGCCGGTTTGAGACCCAGTACTTC. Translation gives CASSEGSGRFETQYF.